This T cell receptor (beta chain) was profiled in a study of regulatory T cells in long-lasting Graves disease. General observations from the study: Favored usage of TRBV28, TRBJ1-2 and TRBJ2-5 was recorded in persistent disease.

Time point reported: persistent/refractory GD, antithyroid drugs over 5 years with positive TRAb. The TCR library used RNA extracted from PBMCs. Assembly of TCR beta libraries relied on iRepertoire HTBI primers together with Arm-PCR of CDR3 regions. TCRdb ran MiXCR on the multiplex PCR reads and lists one entry per CDR3 protein. The sample carries approximately 500,000 distinct CDR3 sequences, around a fifth recorded once. V lost 0 bases and J lost 3, with 8 bases in between. The germline gives CDR1 LGHNA, CDR2 YSLEER. CDR3 size: 14 residues. The sample holds many counts of this clonotype. What it binds is unknown.

The rearrangement uses TRBV4-3 and TRBJ1-1; tentatively, D is TRBD1 (5 bases). The receptor comes from a female donor with Graves disease. The sequenced sample was peripheral blood mononuclear cells (PBMCs), obtained when the disease was refractory, from a patient treated with antithyroid drugs. CDR3 in DNA: TGCGCCAGCAGCCAAGAAAGAGGGGACACTGAAGCTTTCTTT. Translated, it gives CASSQERGDTEAFF.